Listed below are T cell receptor beta chains from one sample, sequenced in a study of shared clonotypes between healthy human individuals. This table comes from immunoSEQ multiplex PCR, and its TCRdb copy is limited to in-frame clones, with some not included. The sample lists about 750,000 clones; 80% to 95% were seen once. The sequenced sample was naive CD8+ T cells sorted from blood. The receptors come from a man aged 25-40 years in good health. CDR3s include the opening cysteine and the closing phenylalanine or tryptophan. A D gene is named only where the DNA matches it firmly. Expanded clones get a size class; other rows say once, few or many, or leave the size out.

abundance: NA; v_gene: TRBV7-9; j_gene: TRBJ1-2; d_gene: NA; len: 11; CDR3nt: TGTGCCAGCAGCTTCGGCAATGGCTACACCTTC; CDR3aa: CASSFGNGYTF
abundance: NA; v_gene: TRBV28; j_gene: TRBJ2-1; d_gene: TRBD2; len: 17; CDR3nt: TGTGCCAGCAGTGATACGGGACTAGCGGACTCCTACAATGAGCAGTTCTTC; CDR3aa: CASSDTGLADSYNEQFF
abundance: NA; v_gene: TRBV25-1; j_gene: TRBJ1-5; d_gene: NA; len: 11; CDR3nt: TGTGCCAGCGGGAGCAATCAGCCCCAGCATTTT; CDR3aa: CASGSNQPQHF
abundance: NA; v_gene: TRBV11-2; j_gene: TRBJ1-2; d_gene: NA; len: 13; CDR3nt: TGTGCCAGCAGCCGAATACAGACGTATGGCTACACCTTC; CDR3aa: CASSRIQTYGYTF
abundance: NA; v_gene: TRBV27; j_gene: TRBJ2-5; d_gene: NA; len: 14; CDR3nt: TGTGCCAGCGCCTCGGGACTTTACCAAGAGACCCAGTACTTC; CDR3aa: CASASGLYQETQYF
abundance: NA; v_gene: TRBV9; j_gene: TRBJ2-7; d_gene: TRBD2; len: 16; CDR3nt: TGTGCCAGCAGCGTAGATGGTCCTAGCGGGAGTAACGAGCAGTACTTC; CDR3aa: CASSVDGPSGSNEQYF
abundance: NA; v_gene: TRBV4-3; j_gene: TRBJ2-1; d_gene: TRBD1; len: 16; CDR3nt: TGCGCCAGCAGCCAAGGACAGGGCGGCTCCTACAATGAGCAGTTCTTC; CDR3aa: CASSQGQGGSYNEQFF
abundance: once; v_gene: TRBV5-1; j_gene: TRBJ1-5; d_gene: NA; len: 15; CDR3nt: TGCGCCAGCAGCTTGGGGGAAGGGGGTAGTCAGCCCCAGCATTTT; CDR3aa: CASSLGEGGSQPQHF
abundance: NA; v_gene: TRBV10-3; j_gene: TRBJ2-7; d_gene: NA; len: 12; CDR3nt: TGTGCCATCAGTGATGGGACTTACGAGCAGTACTTC; CDR3aa: CAISDGTYEQYF
abundance: once; v_gene: TRBV6-1; j_gene: TRBJ2-6; d_gene: NA; len: 14; CDR3nt: TGTGCCGGGGGGGGCAGGTCTGGGGCCAACGTCCTGACTTTC; CDR3aa: CAGGGRSGANVLTF
abundance: NA; v_gene: TRBV27; j_gene: TRBJ2-6; d_gene: NA; len: 17; CDR3nt: TGTGCCAGCCAAGGTGGGACGGGAAGCTCTGGGGCCAACGTCCTGACTTTC; CDR3aa: CASQGGTGSSGANVLTF
abundance: NA; v_gene: TRBV18; j_gene: TRBJ2-5; d_gene: NA; len: 15; CDR3nt: TGTGCCAGCTCACCGCAAGACAGTCTCCAAGAGACCCAGTACTTC; CDR3aa: CASSPQDSLQETQYF
abundance: NA; v_gene: TRBV11-3; j_gene: TRBJ1-4; d_gene: NA; len: 15; CDR3nt: TGTGCCAGCAGCCCCTTATTGAAGTTAAATGAAAAACTGTTTTTT; CDR3aa: CASSPLLKLNEKLFF
abundance: NA; v_gene: TRBV4-1; j_gene: TRBJ2-7; d_gene: NA; len: 16; CDR3nt: TGCGCCAGCAGCCACCCCACCTCAGGGCGAACCTACGAGCAGTACTTC; CDR3aa: CASSHPTSGRTYEQYF
abundance: NA; v_gene: TRBV6-6; j_gene: TRBJ2-1; d_gene: NA; len: 14; CDR3nt: TGTGCCAGCAGTTACTCGAACAGCTTCGATGAGCAGTTCTTC; CDR3aa: CASSYSNSFDEQFF
abundance: NA; v_gene: TRBV7-6; j_gene: TRBJ2-2; d_gene: NA; len: 11; CDR3nt: TGTGCCAGCAGCTTGTTGGGGGAGCTGTTTTTT; CDR3aa: CASSLLGELFF
abundance: NA; v_gene: TRBV6-6; j_gene: TRBJ2-5; d_gene: NA; len: 15; CDR3nt: TGTGCCAGCAGTTACACTCGGGAAGGGGAAGAGACCCAGTACTTC; CDR3aa: CASSYTREGEETQYF
abundance: NA; v_gene: TRBV12-5; j_gene: TRBJ2-5; d_gene: TRBD2; len: 14; CDR3nt: TGTGCTAGTGGTTTTAGCGGGCCCCAAGAGACCCAGTACTTC; CDR3aa: CASGFSGPQETQYF
abundance: NA; v_gene: TRBV9; j_gene: TRBJ2-7; d_gene: NA; len: 14; CDR3nt: TGTGCCAGCAGCGTAGGTATAGGGAACTACGAGCAGTACTTC; CDR3aa: CASSVGIGNYEQYF
abundance: NA; v_gene: TRBV27; j_gene: TRBJ2-1; d_gene: NA; len: 16; CDR3nt: TGTGCCAGCAGCCTCCTATCGAGGACAGAAAGGAATGAGCAGTTCTTC; CDR3aa: CASSLLSRTERNEQFF
abundance: NA; v_gene: TRBV5-1; j_gene: TRBJ1-1; d_gene: NA; len: 14; CDR3nt: TGCGCCAGCAGCTCGACCGACGGGGTAACTGAAGCTTTCTTT; CDR3aa: CASSSTDGVTEAFF
abundance: NA; v_gene: TRBV6-1; j_gene: TRBJ1-1; d_gene: NA; len: 13; CDR3nt: TGTGCCAGCAGTGACCTAGGGAACACTGAAGCTTTCTTT; CDR3aa: CASSDLGNTEAFF
abundance: NA; v_gene: TRBV29-1; j_gene: TRBJ2-7; d_gene: NA; len: 12; CDR3nt: TGCAGCGCCCTTCTTTCTTCTTACGAGCAGTACTTC; CDR3aa: CSALLSSYEQYF
abundance: NA; v_gene: TRBV28; j_gene: TRBJ2-1; d_gene: TRBD1; len: 15; CDR3nt: TGTGCCAGCAGTGAGACAGGGGATCCTTACAATGAGCAGTTCTTC; CDR3aa: CASSETGDPYNEQFF
abundance: NA; v_gene: TRBV28; j_gene: TRBJ2-7; d_gene: TRBD2; len: 15; CDR3nt: TGTGCCAGCAGTCCCTTGCGGGAGCGAGGTTACGAGCAGTACTTC; CDR3aa: CASSPLRERGYEQYF
abundance: NA; v_gene: TRBV7-9; j_gene: TRBJ2-1; d_gene: TRBD2; len: 16; CDR3nt: TGTGCCAGCAGCCAGGAAGGGAGCGGGAGGGTCTATGAGCAGTTCTTC; CDR3aa: CASSQEGSGRVYEQFF
abundance: NA; v_gene: TRBV5-1; j_gene: TRBJ1-1; d_gene: NA; len: 14; CDR3nt: TGCGCCAGCAGTTCCGGGGCCGGGCTTGAGGTGGCTTTCTTT; CDR3aa: CASSSGAGLEVAFF
abundance: NA; v_gene: TRBV7-3; j_gene: TRBJ2-3; d_gene: TRBD2; len: 17; CDR3nt: TGTGCCAGCAGCGCCCAACTAGCGGGAGTAAGCACAGATACGCAGTATTTT; CDR3aa: CASSAQLAGVSTDTQYF
abundance: NA; v_gene: TRBV5-1; j_gene: TRBJ1-2; d_gene: TRBD1; len: 12; CDR3nt: TGCGCTAGCAGCTTGGACAGGGATGGCTACACCTTC; CDR3aa: CASSLDRDGYTF
abundance: NA; v_gene: TRBV18; j_gene: TRBJ2-1; d_gene: NA; len: 16; CDR3nt: TGTGCCAGCTCACCACCGGACAGTTCAACCTACAATGAGCAGTTCTTC; CDR3aa: CASSPPDSSTYNEQFF
abundance: NA; v_gene: TRBV5-1; j_gene: TRBJ1-1; d_gene: NA; len: 15; CDR3nt: TGCGCCAGCAGCTTGGAACAGGGATGGGGTACTGAAGCTTTCTTT; CDR3aa: CASSLEQGWGTEAFF
abundance: once; v_gene: TRBV6-1; j_gene: TRBJ2-3; d_gene: NA; len: 15; CDR3nt: TGTGCCAGCAGTGAGGGGCGGAGTCGCACAGATACGCAGTATTTT; CDR3aa: CASSEGRSRTDTQYF
abundance: many; v_gene: TRBV9; j_gene: TRBJ1-3; d_gene: NA; len: 14; CDR3nt: TGTGCCAGCAGCGTGGACGGCCCTCAAGACACCATATATTTT; CDR3aa: CASSVDGPQDTIYF
abundance: NA; v_gene: TRBV4-1; j_gene: TRBJ1-1; d_gene: TRBD1; len: 14; CDR3nt: TGCGCCAGCAGCCTCACAGGGGTGGCCACTGAAGCTTTCTTT; CDR3aa: CASSLTGVATEAFF
abundance: NA; v_gene: TRBV11-2; j_gene: TRBJ2-4; d_gene: NA; len: 16; CDR3nt: TGTGCCAGCAGCTTATCCGGGACCCTAGCCAAAAACATTCAGTACTTC; CDR3aa: CASSLSGTLAKNIQYF
abundance: NA; v_gene: TRBV4-1; j_gene: TRBJ1-5; d_gene: NA; len: 13; CDR3nt: TGCGCCAGCAGCCAAGCAGCGAGTCAGCCCCAGCATTTT; CDR3aa: CASSQAASQPQHF
abundance: NA; v_gene: TRBV27; j_gene: TRBJ2-1; d_gene: TRBD2; len: 17; CDR3nt: TGTGCCAGCAGTTTATTGGGAGGCGGGAGAGCCTACAATGAGCAGTTCTTC; CDR3aa: CASSLLGGGRAYNEQFF
abundance: NA; v_gene: TRBV6-4; j_gene: TRBJ1-4; d_gene: NA; len: 15; CDR3nt: TGTGCCAGCAGGGGTTCGAGAAGATGTGGTGAAAAACTGTTTTTT; CDR3aa: CASRGSRRCGEKLFF
abundance: NA; v_gene: TRBV27; j_gene: TRBJ2-1; d_gene: TRBD2; len: 18; CDR3nt: TGTGCCAGCAGTTTCGGGGAACTAGCGGGAGGGACGGAGGATGAGCAGTTCTTC; CDR3aa: CASSFGELAGGTEDEQFF
abundance: once; v_gene: TRBV10-2; j_gene: TRBJ1-5; d_gene: NA; len: 14; CDR3nt: TGCGCCAGCAGTGAGTACAGCTTCAATCAGCCCCAGCATTTT; CDR3aa: CASSEYSFNQPQHF
abundance: NA; v_gene: TRBV9; j_gene: TRBJ2-7; d_gene: NA; len: 15; CDR3nt: TGTGCCAGCAGCGCGAACAACCTCCTCAGGGGCGAGCAGTACTTC; CDR3aa: CASSANNLLRGEQYF
abundance: NA; v_gene: TRBV2; j_gene: TRBJ1-4; d_gene: NA; len: 15; CDR3nt: TGTGCCAGCAGTGAAGCAGGGGCAACTAATGAAAAACTGTTTTTT; CDR3aa: CASSEAGATNEKLFF
abundance: NA; v_gene: TRBV7-2; j_gene: TRBJ2-5; d_gene: TRBD1; len: 15; CDR3nt: TGTGCCAGCAGCGGCTGGACAGGGGTGCAAGAGACCCAGTACTTC; CDR3aa: CASSGWTGVQETQYF
abundance: NA; v_gene: TRBV5-1; j_gene: TRBJ2-2; d_gene: NA; len: 11; CDR3nt: TGCGCCAGCACTTCCACCGGGGAGCTGTTTTTT; CDR3aa: CASTSTGELFF
abundance: once; v_gene: TRBV4-2; j_gene: TRBJ1-5; d_gene: NA; len: 15; CDR3nt: TGTGCCAGCAGCCGAGAGCCGTATAGCAATCAGCCCCAGCATTTT; CDR3aa: CASSREPYSNQPQHF
abundance: few; v_gene: TRBV27; j_gene: TRBJ2-3; d_gene: NA; len: 13; CDR3nt: TGTGCCAGCAGTTTAAGCCGCACAGATACGCAGTATTTT; CDR3aa: CASSLSRTDTQYF
abundance: once; v_gene: TRBV19; j_gene: TRBJ2-3; d_gene: TRBD2; len: 16; CDR3nt: TGTGCCAGTAGTATAAGTGGGACCGGGACTAGCGATACGCAGTATTTT; CDR3aa: CASSISGTGTSDTQYF
abundance: NA; v_gene: TRBV7-9; j_gene: TRBJ2-3; d_gene: NA; len: 13; CDR3nt: TGTGCCAGCAGCTTCGAAGCAGCAGATACGCAGTATTTT; CDR3aa: CASSFEAADTQYF
abundance: NA; v_gene: TRBV29-1; j_gene: TRBJ2-1; d_gene: TRBD1; len: 15; CDR3nt: TGCAGCGTAGCATTCACAGGGGGCATCGCGAATGAGCAGTTCTTC; CDR3aa: CSVAFTGGIANEQFF
abundance: NA; v_gene: TRBV2; j_gene: TRBJ2-1; d_gene: TRBD1; len: 12; CDR3nt: TGTGCCAGCAGTGAAAAGGGGGCTGAGCAGTTCTTC; CDR3aa: CASSEKGAEQFF
abundance: NA; v_gene: TRBV27; j_gene: TRBJ1-4; d_gene: NA; len: 11; CDR3nt: TGTGCCAGCAGTTCAAATGAAAAACTGTTTTTT; CDR3aa: CASSSNEKLFF
abundance: NA; v_gene: TRBV6-1; j_gene: TRBJ2-1; d_gene: NA; len: 16; CDR3nt: TGTGCCAGCAGTGAAGCAAATGTGTCTTTCTACAATGAGCAGTTCTTC; CDR3aa: CASSEANVSFYNEQFF
abundance: NA; v_gene: TRBV21-1; j_gene: TRBJ2-7; d_gene: NA; len: 20; CDR3nt: TGTGCCAGCAGCCTTATGGCTAGCGGGGAGGGGGACCAAAGCTCCTACGAGCAGTACTTC; CDR3aa: CASSLMASGEGDQSSYEQYF
abundance: NA; v_gene: TRBV27; j_gene: TRBJ2-7; d_gene: TRBD2; len: 16; CDR3nt: TGTGCCAGCAGTCCGGTTCAACTAGCGGGAGACTACGAGCAGTACTTC; CDR3aa: CASSPVQLAGDYEQYF
abundance: NA; v_gene: TRBV7-9; j_gene: TRBJ2-1; d_gene: NA; len: 16; CDR3nt: TGTGCCAGCAGCTTAGCAAGGGGGGAGGTGAACAATGAGCAGTTCTTC; CDR3aa: CASSLARGEVNNEQFF
abundance: NA; v_gene: TRBV27; j_gene: TRBJ2-7; d_gene: TRBD1; len: 13; CDR3nt: TGTGCCAGCAGTCCAGGGGGCAGTTACGAGCAGTACTTC; CDR3aa: CASSPGGSYEQYF
abundance: NA; v_gene: TRBV27; j_gene: TRBJ2-1; d_gene: TRBD1; len: 15; CDR3nt: TGTGCCAGCAGGTCCGGGACAGGGATCTACAATGAGCAGTTCTTC; CDR3aa: CASRSGTGIYNEQFF
abundance: few; v_gene: TRBV10-2; j_gene: TRBJ2-1; d_gene: TRBD1; len: 15; CDR3nt: TGCGCCAGCAGTGAGCCGGGGACAGGGTCGCATGAGCAGTTCTTC; CDR3aa: CASSEPGTGSHEQFF